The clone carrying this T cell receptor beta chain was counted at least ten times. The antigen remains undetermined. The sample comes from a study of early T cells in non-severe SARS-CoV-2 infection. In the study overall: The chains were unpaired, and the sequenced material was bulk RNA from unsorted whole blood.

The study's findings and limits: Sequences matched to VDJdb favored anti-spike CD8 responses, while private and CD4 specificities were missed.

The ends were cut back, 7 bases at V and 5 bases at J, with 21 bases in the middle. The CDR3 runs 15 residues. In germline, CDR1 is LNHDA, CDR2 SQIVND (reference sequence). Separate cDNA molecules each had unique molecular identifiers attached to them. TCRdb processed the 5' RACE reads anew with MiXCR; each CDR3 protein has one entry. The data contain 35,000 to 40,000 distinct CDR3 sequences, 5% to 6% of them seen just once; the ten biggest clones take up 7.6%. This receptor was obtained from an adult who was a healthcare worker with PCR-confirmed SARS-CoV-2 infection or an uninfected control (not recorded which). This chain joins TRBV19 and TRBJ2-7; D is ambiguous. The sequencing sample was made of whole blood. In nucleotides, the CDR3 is TGTGCCAGTAAGGAAGCTGGACGTCTGTCTGACGAGCAGTACTTC. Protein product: CASKEAGRLSDEQYF.